The present TCR beta chain was sequenced within a study of blood T cells in healthy people across ages. V dropped 7 bases and J dropped 3 bases, with 16 bases sitting between them. Germline-derived CDR1 and CDR2 are MNHNS and SASEGT. This CDR3 is 14 amino acids long. Study-wide points: The percentage of naive T cells correlated strongly with TCR beta diversity.

A second PCR of 7 to 11 cycles used a sample-barcoded 5' primer and a J-beta primer mix. Per-sample output comprised a minimum of 2.5 million paired-end reads containing CDR3. TCRdb redid the calling of the 5' RACE reads with MiXCR, one entry per CDR3 protein. This sample has 700,000 to 950,000 distinct CDR3 sequences; 35% to 45% occur once, and the top ten carry 20% to 25%. There were healthy Caucasian individuals from Russia, aged about 6 to 95, serving as donors. This clonotype was detected a few times. Its cognate antigen is unknown. Sequencing input: blood. The receptor was derived from a woman aged 60 to 75 in good health. The chain is built from TRBV6-1 and TRBJ2-7; D is possibly TRBD2 (6 bases). In DNA, the CDR3 is TGTGCCAGCAAACGACAGACGGGGGTCTACGAGCAGTACTTC. Translation: CASKRQTGVYEQYF.